This T cell receptor beta chain was captured in a study of Graves' ophthalmopathy and Graves' hyperthyroidism. Study information: There was a collection of peripheral blood at initial diagnosis, before any treatment.

This clonotype was seen repeatedly, ten times or more. Isolation of PBMCs was performed using around 9.1 ml of fresh peripheral blood. The authors amplified TCR beta CDR3 regions from RNA transcripts. HTBI primers served in a first-round RT-PCR, which a second-round multiplex PCR followed. TCRdb re-analysed the multiplex PCR reads in MiXCR, keeping a single row per CDR3 protein. The sample holds 170,000 or so distinct CDR3 sequences; approximately 40% are singletons and the top ten take around 5.8%. Source material: peripheral blood. This TCR was sampled from a woman in her 40s with Graves' ophthalmopathy.

CDR3 DNA sequence: TGTGCCAGCAGTGAATCGGGACATACGGACTATGGCTACACCTTC. This codes for CASSESGHTDYGYTF. The chain is built from TRBV2 and TRBJ1-2; possibly TRBD1 for D (6 bases). CDR1 and CDR2 from the germline V gene are SNHLY and FYNNEI. CDR3 length: 15 amino acids. Trimming shortened V by 2 bases and J by 3 bases, and 13 bases separated the two germline ends.